This T cell receptor beta chain was captured by sequencing in a study of technical replicates of blood from a few donors. CDR3 length: 14 amino acids. Unmatched junction bases numbered 12, after V lost 5 bases and J lost 8 bases. Germline assignment: CDR1 GTSNPN and CDR2 SVGIG (reference sequence). Repertoires were generated with immunoSEQ multiplex PCR, while TCRdb's copy carries only in-frame clones and drops some. The table has tens of thousands of clones, about 97% seen once. The sequencing input was T cells isolated from PBMCs. The receptor was isolated from a human donor in good health. V usage is TRBV30 and J usage is TRBJ1-2; TRBD1 matches 9 bases. The CDR3 region is CAWGRTGASGGYTF. CDR3 sequence (DNA): TGTGCCTGGGGCCGGACAGGGGCCTCGGGAGGCTACACCTTC.